The clone carrying this T cell receptor beta chain was picked up one time. The antigen is not known. This record comes from a study of T cells in narcolepsy. Study as a whole: Enrolled donors included narcolepsy type 1 or type 2 patients and healthy controls. Study conclusions and caveats: Reportedly, autoreactive clonotypes were serially detected in patients' blood but not controls'. Same-patient CSF and blood CD4+ T cell clonotypes included HCRT-specific and TRIB2-specific autoreactive ones. No autoreactive T cell clone sequences appeared in some memory CD4+ repertoires.

Assay: immunoSEQ multiplex PCR; the TCRdb copy retains only in-frame clones and omits some. Of approximately 35,000 clones listed, around 84% are singletons. Per germline, CDR1 SGHRS and CDR2 YFSETQ. The CDR3 is made up of 16 amino acids. V was pared by 0 bases and J by 1 base, with 13 bases between. The J gene is TRBJ1-1, the V gene TRBV5-1, with D unclear. The sequenced material came from memory (CD45RA-) CD4+ T cells from blood. The sequence was obtained from a human donor in good health. The DNA of the CDR3 is TGCGCCAGCAGCTTGGGGGCCCCGAGGACGAACACTGAAGCTTTCTTT. Translating it yields CASSLGAPRTNTEAFF. Full variable domain (outside the CDR3, taken from reference TRBV5-1 and TRBJ1-1): KAGVTQTPRYLIKTRGQQVTLSCSPISGHRSVSWYQQTPGQGLQFLFEYFSETQRNKGNFPGRFSGRQFSNSRSEMNVSTLELGDSALYLCASSLGAPRTNTEAFFGQGTRLTVV.